This T cell receptor beta chain was recovered during a study of shared clonotypes between healthy human individuals. The V and J ends lost 1 base and 5 bases, in that order; junction bases with no gene match: 5. Germline loops: CDR1 SGHRS, CDR2 YFSETQ. The CDR3 consists of 15 residues. Healthy and HIV-negative, the adult donors had no recent acute infections or vaccinations. Every one of the donors was a Caucasian adult that lived in Nashville, Tennessee. Profiled with immunoSEQ multiplex PCR; TCRdb holds only in-frame clones, not every one. The repertoire holds roughly 1 million clones, with around four fifths as singletons.

This clonotype originated in a man younger than 35 in good health. The sample taken for sequencing was memory CD4+ T cells sorted from blood. Subset described: CD45RA-negative fraction. This chain joins TRBV5-1 and TRBJ2-2, with TRBD2 identical over 7 bases. The CDR3 DNA sequence: TGCGCCAGCAGCTTGCGGGCGGGGGAGACCGGGGAGCTGTTTTTT. Translated: CASSLRAGETGELFF.